The rows below give T cell receptor beta chains drawn from one sample of a study of shared clonotypes between healthy human individuals. Profiled with immunoSEQ multiplex PCR; TCRdb holds only in-frame clones, not every one. The sample lists some 2.3 million clones, just over 90% seen once, with around 0.4% in the top ten. Sequencing used naive CD4+ T cells from PBMCs. The source of these receptors is a man younger than 35 in good health. Some clones in this sample may be carry-over from other donors' samples. Both conserved end residues are part of each CDR3.

v_call | cdr3_aa
TRBV2 | CASSGSRGEKLFF
TRBV7-9 | CASSSETGVFQPQHF
TRBV27 | CASSSPRTGSHSNQPQHF
TRBV7-9 | CASSLTLNTEAFF
TRBV30 | CAWSVLTADTQYF
TRBV9 | CASSGSEQETQYF
TRBV13 | CASSLGTGRNTEAFF
TRBV6-5 | CASSLPGPEWYF
TRBV6-5 | CASSGTGKGHEQYF
TRBV9 | CASSARAGLPEGAEAFF
TRBV10-2 | CASSDSYLSSGNTIYF
TRBV7-2 | CASTVGSGRTDTQYF
TRBV7-2 | CASSPSFENWETQYF
TRBV6-6 | CASIQGANTEAFF
TRBV29-1 | CSVAVAGARSYNEQFF
TRBV7-2 | CASSLRTSGNYEQYF
TRBV4-2 | CASSSAFGGPQETQYF
TRBV28 | CASVRNTGELFF
TRBV28 | CASTSGLRPYNEQFF
TRBV19 | CASSPRGMTEAFF
TRBV11-1 | CASSPPTAPRDTIYF
TRBV28 | CASSLRTEWGEQYF
TRBV19 | CASSTGTGDTGELFF
TRBV30 | CAWSGRNSYEQYF
TRBV4-3 | CASSQEVRSGRARRDEQFF
TRBV28 | CASSLRFRGAEAFF
TRBV15 | CATTRVAGGLGEQFF
TRBV2 | CASRSVSGTGELFF
TRBV2 | CASSPIFREGPQHF
TRBV7-9 | CASSPLAGSTDTQYF
TRBV7-9 | CASSLAKGAGRETQYF
TRBV6-5 | CASSPPGWDGYTF
TRBV7-2 | CASRRQPYSYNEQFF
TRBV27 | CASSISGRATNEQFF
TRBV28 | CASSFNRGYSNEQFF
TRBV9 | CASSALTGTGNTIYF
TRBV5-4 | CASSLAPTSGANEQFF
TRBV25-1 | CASNLAGGGNEQFF
TRBV11-2 | CASSFRAGDYEQYF
TRBV7-9 | CASSMIRDGRANVLTF
TRBV9 | CASSVGGRRDTEAFF
TRBV28 | CASSGGQGSPYEQYF